Following are 6 T cell receptor beta chains from one sample sequenced in a study of T cell responses to AZD1222 COVID-19 vaccine. Produced via immunoSEQ multiplex PCR; TCRdb's table is partial and in-frame only. Of tens of thousands of clones in the sample, approximately 91% are singletons; the top ten hold around 4.9%. This sample comprised peripheral blood, obtained on day 0 of AZD1222 vaccination. Source of these receptors: an adult in good health.

The V call is TRBV28, the J call TRBJ1-6, with a weak D call TRBD1 (6 bases). The V gene lost 8 bases and the J gene lost 10 bases, with 15 bases spanning the gap. The CDR3 spans 13 residues. Per germline, CDR1 MDHEN and CDR2 SYDVKM. In DNA form, the CDR3 reads TGTGCCAGCCACCTTCAGGGGTTATCACCCCTCCACTTT. This encodes CASHLQGLSPLHF. Full variable domain (remainder filled in from reference TRBV28 and TRBJ1-6): DVKVTQSSRYLVKRTGEKVFLECVQDMDHENMFWYRQDPGLGLRLIYFSYDVKMKEKGDIPEGYSVSREKKERFSLILESASTNQTSMYLCASHLQGLSPLHFGNGTRLTVT.

Only one count was recorded for this clone. The chain joins TRBV12-3 or TRBV12-4 to TRBJ2-3; a possible D gene is TRBD2 (5 bases). The CDR3 is 13 amino acids. Trimming shortened V by 1 base and J by 4 bases, and 6 bases separated the two germline ends. CDR3 amino acids: CASSLEGADTQYF. As DNA, the CDR3 is TGTGCCAGCAGTTTAGAGGGAGCAGATACGCAGTATTTT.

The chain couples TRBV3-1 (or the pseudogene TRBV3-2) to TRBJ1-1; D is unresolved. V lost 3 bases and J 7 bases, leaving 15 bases between the germline ends. Looked up from germline, CDR1 is LGHDT and CDR2 is YNNKEL (reference sequence). The CDR3 loop spans 14 amino acids. CDR3 nucleotide sequence: TGTGCCAGCAGCCATGGATTTGGACCCCTTGAAGCTTTCTTT. It specifies CASSHGFGPLEAFF.

This clone has a handful of counts. This rearrangement joins TRBV6-6 to TRBJ1-6; D gene ambiguous. Germline assignment: CDR1 MNHNY and CDR2 SVGAGI (reference sequence). The CDR3 covers 13 residues. The V and J ends lost 5 bases and 10 bases respectively, with 12 bases between them. CDR3 sequence (DNA): TGTGCCAGCAGTCGACAAAACCAATCACCCCTCCACTTT. Its protein is CASSRQNQSPLHF.

The chain is built from TRBV28 and TRBJ1-4, with 10 nucleotides matching TRBD1. Germline CDR1 is MDHEN and CDR2 is SYDVKM. The CDR3 is made up of 16 amino acids. V gave up 3 bases and J gave up 6 bases; unmatched junction bases: 7. DNA for the CDR3: TGTGCCAGCAGTTTGGTTCTGGACAGGGGGGATGAAAAACTGTTTTTT. Its translation is CASSLVLDRGDEKLFF.

The V and J genes are TRBV4-1 and TRBJ2-7; 9 bases fit TRBD2. This CDR3 has 16 amino acids. Per the germline V gene, CDR1 is MGHRA and CDR2 is YSYEKL. After removal of 2 bases from V and 2 bases from J, the junction contained 7 bases not matched to a gene. The CDR3 reads CASSQSERGATYEQYF. The DNA of the CDR3 is TGCGCCAGCAGCCAAAGTGAGCGGGGGGCTACCTACGAGCAGTACTTC.